This T cell receptor (beta chain) was sequenced for a study of early T cells in non-severe SARS-CoV-2 infection. Study information: The authors sequenced bulk RNA from unsorted whole blood, leaving chains unpaired.

Trimming took off 2 bases at V and 16 bases at J, with 18 bases between the two ends. CDR1 is KGHSH and CDR2 is LQKENI in the germline V gene. The CDR3 has 13 residues. Individually, cDNA molecules had unique molecular identifiers attached to them. One entry per CDR3 protein, called by TCRdb with MiXCR from the 5' RACE reads. The table shows around 70,000 distinct CDR3 sequences, with approximately 10% occurring only once. The sequencing sample was made of whole blood. The sequence was obtained from an adult who was a healthcare worker with PCR-confirmed SARS-CoV-2 infection or an uninfected control (not recorded which). The chain couples TRBV18 to TRBJ2-1, with D possibly TRBD2 on 5 matching bases. CDR3 in DNA: TGTGCCAGCTCACCATGGAGGAGCGGAGAAATTTTCTTC. It is translated as CASSPWRSGEIFF.